Given below is one T cell receptor beta chain in context. Its antigen remains unidentified. Within one base of it there is no much larger clone, and no base qualities were kept. This record belongs to a study of PD-L1 blockade in urothelial cancer (dated by TCRdb to about 2017). Describing the broader study: Every patient began therapy in the mid-2010s and was given atezolizumab 1,200 mg intravenously every 3 weeks. The study was an exploratory multi-omic analysis of somatic, immune and clinical correlates of response to PD-L1 blockade with atezolizumab in urothelial cancer. Pretreatment tumor samples and matched peripheral blood, collected serially before and after atezolizumab treatment, underwent TCR sequencing. Progression-free survival longer than 6 months counted as durable clinical benefit, and TCR features were additionally tested against both progression-free and overall survival. Durable clinical benefit was achieved by nine patients but not by the remaining 20. About 85% of the roughly 29 patients were identified as males with urothelial cancer of bladder origin, and a prior smoking history was reported by 18 of 29 patients. Blood samples gave median yields of around 150,000 T cells and around 88,000 unique TCRs, along with a median clonality of around 0.08. Blood samples were analyzed at two time points: 3 weeks after treatment start (second dose) and 6 weeks after treatment start. Pretreatment blood TCR-seq was available for around 29 patients, at least one posttreatment blood collection was obtained for around 24 patients, and tumor TCR-seq was available for around 24 patients. In the same patients, pretreatment tumors underwent whole exome sequencing and RNA sequencing in addition to TCR sequencing. Patients had an ECOG performance status of 0 or 1 and had received between 0 and 3 prior chemotherapy regimens.

The investigation overall reported the following: Improved progression-free and overall survival was found to be associated with pretreatment peripheral blood TCR clonality below the median. Patients with durable benefit showed greater expansion of tumor-associated TCR clones in peripheral blood 3 weeks after starting treatment (n ≈ 23, p = 0.022). Because the sample size was small (n ≈ 29) and many of the analyses were exploratory, the results are meant to be hypothesis-generating.

At the junction V is shortened by 4 bases and J by 5 bases; bases outside the gene matches: 3. The CDR3 contains 15 residues, cysteine and phenylalanine counted. The entry retains the CDR3 DNA only, 45 bases that are in frame from base 1. CDR1 and CDR2 (LGHNA, YSLEER) derive from the germline V gene. Synthetic TCR analog templates were spiked into each PCR so that absolute template abundance could be estimated from read counts. The immunoSEQ assay used bias-controlled V and J gene primers to amplify TCRbeta CDR3 regions from genomic DNA. Rearranged TCRbeta segments were sequenced at approximately 20X coverage. The authors processed their data as follows. Sequencing errors were corrected by clustering, and CDR3s were annotated against IMGT so that V, D and J genes could be assigned. Downstream analyses used only productive TCRbeta rearrangements, leaving out any out-of-frame or stop-codon sequences. Clonality was calculated as one minus the Shannon entropy normalized by the log of the number of unique productive sequences. Clones differing between time points or between blood and tumor were identified using Fisher's exact test with Benjamini-Hochberg correction, with an adjusted p below 0.01 applied as the threshold. TCRdb limited this immuneACCESS table to in-frame rearrangements with V and J called. A share of clones is missing; checked studies link under half to unresolved V genes, and the rest is unexplained. V and J calls and clone size are given by that table; D and trimming were obtained from the DNA. This sample is represented by around 100,000 clones; 85% to 95% of them were singletons. Of the sample, less than 4.5% falls within the top ten clones.

Read against the paper, the sample's time point label means: peripheral blood 6 weeks after treatment start. A cohort of 25 to 30 patients with locally advanced or metastatic urothelial carcinoma, treated at Memorial Sloan Kettering on a trial protocol, was included. Peripheral blood mononuclear cells were collected pretreatment and during treatment, with between 1 and 8 total time points obtained per patient. The Qiagen DNeasy Blood extraction kit was used to purify genomic DNA from total PBMCs and tumor samples. PBMCs were collected pretreatment and during treatment and were isolated and stored as previously described.

Sample: PBMCs, taken around atezolizumab (anti-PD-L1) treatment. The receptor was isolated from a man aged 60-69 years with urothelial cancer. The receptor chain draws on TRBV4-3 and TRBJ2-3; 13 bases in between match TRBD2. The base sequence is TGCGCCAGCAGCCCCGGGACTAGCGGGGTAGATACGCAGTATTTT. Translated, this gives CASSPGTSGVDTQYF.